In its sample, the clone carrying this T cell receptor (beta chain) was seen a few times. Its antigen is currently unknown. This sample is drawn from a study of cytomegalovirus exposure and HLA in healthy donors. There are 12 residues in the CDR3. Germline-derived CDR1 and CDR2 are MGHDK and SYGVNS. V lost 1 base to trimming and J lost 8 bases, with 7 bases between them. 60 Vbeta and 13 Jbeta primers were used in PCR. Repertoires were generated with immunoSEQ multiplex PCR, while TCRdb's copy carries only in-frame clones and drops some. The sample includes 150,000 to 200,000 clones, 79% of them seen just once. Study findings and constraints: A likely sequencing artifact accounted for one observed cluster of highly shared sequence variants. Some segments of the V type, notably TRBV6-2 and TRBV6-3, were excluded as indistinguishable.

The study sampled nominally healthy donors, though unrecorded immune exposures were likely. Sequenced: PBMCs. The chain has TRBV25-1 and TRBJ2-3; unclear D gene. The clonotype comes from a woman in her forties or fifties in good health and CMV-seronegative. CDR3 coding DNA: TGTGCCAGCAGTGAATCCCTCGGTACGCAGTATTTT. Translated: CASSESLGTQYF.